The 20 T cell receptor beta chains presented below share a single source sample, sequenced in a study of cytomegalovirus exposure and HLA in healthy donors. With 60 Vbeta and 13 Jbeta primers, the PCR was carried out. Assay used: immunoSEQ multiplex PCR; TCRdb lists only in-frame clones, some missing. The profile shows around 63,000 clones, approximately 75% of them singletons. The sample was PBMCs. Every receptor here comes from a man aged 55 to 70 in good health and CMV-seropositive.

The chain recombines TRBV5-4 with TRBJ2-5, with D possibly matching TRBD1 (5 bases). Germline V gene sequence: CDR1 SGHNT, CDR2 YYREEE (reference sequence). V dropped 5 bases and J dropped 2 bases, with 10 bases sitting between them. The CDR3 totals 13 residues. The CDR3 sequence is CASRQQVQETQYF. The CDR3 DNA follows: TGTGCCAGCAGGCAACAGGTTCAAGAGACCCAGTACTTC.

The table lists this clone with a count of one. The V gene is TRBV5-6, the J gene TRBJ1-1; D not certain. The CDR3 has 15 amino acids. V lost 2 bases to trimming and J lost 1 base, with 12 bases between them. Germline lookup yields CDR1 SGHDT and CDR2 YYEEEE. CDR3 residues: CASSFLNRQNTEAFF. In DNA, the CDR3 is TGTGCCAGCAGCTTTCTGAACAGACAGAACACTGAAGCTTTCTTT.

The genes are TRBV2 and TRBJ1-2; 7 nucleotides agree with TRBD1. CDR3 length: 15 amino acids. V was pared by 2 bases and J by 9 bases, with 12 bases of the junction left unmatched. Germline-derived CDR1 and CDR2 are SNHLY and FYNNEI. DNA of the CDR3: TGTGCCAGCAGTGAACCCGTAACAGGGGAATGGAGCTACACCTTC. Its protein is CASSEPVTGEWSYTF.

This CDR3 reads CASSRQTGQSSYNEQFF. DNA of the CDR3: TGCGCCAGCAGCCGACAGACTGGACAGAGCTCCTACAATGAGCAGTTCTTC. The rearrangement joins TRBV5-1 to TRBJ2-1; D might be TRBD1 (6 bases). Germline assignment: CDR1 SGHRS and CDR2 YFSETQ. The CDR3 consists of 17 residues. Trimming removed 4 bases at V and 0 bases at J, with 17 bases between. Filled out from reference TRBV5-1 and TRBJ2-1, the complete variable domain reads KAGVTQTPRYLIKTRGQQVTLSCSPISGHRSVSWYQQTPGQGLQFLFEYFSETQRNKGNFPGRFSGRQFSNSRSEMNVSTLELGDSALYLCASSRQTGQSSYNEQFFGPGTRLTVL.

The chain is built from TRBV5-6 and TRBJ1-2; 8 bases agree with TRBD1. Germline assignment: CDR1 SGHDT and CDR2 YYEEEE. The CDR3 extends over 16 amino acids. After removal of 4 bases from V and 4 bases from J, the junction contained 12 bases not matched to a gene. In DNA, the CDR3 is TGTGCCAGCAGCCGGTGGACAGGGAATATTTCCTATGGCTACACCTTC. Protein: CASSRWTGNISYGYTF.

V and J are TRBV6-1 and TRBJ1-2; 7 positions agree with TRBD1. Germline V gives CDR1 MNHNS, CDR2 SASEGT. Trimming at V came to 5 bases and at J to 8 bases, leaving 5 bases not matched to a gene. The length of the CDR3 is 12 residues. CDR3 bases: TGTGCCAGCAGTCCGGACAGGCGGGGCTACACCTTC. It codes for CASSPDRRGYTF.

The rearrangement links TRBV5-1 to TRBJ1-3; 7 bases are shared with TRBD1. Unmatched junction bases numbered 2, after V lost 3 bases and J lost 2 bases. Germline-derived CDR1 and CDR2 are SGHRS and YFSETQ. This CDR3 region has 14 residues. As DNA, the CDR3 is TGCGCCAGCAGCTCGGGACAGCCTGGAAACACCATATATTTT. It translates to CASSSGQPGNTIYF.

This clone was observed once. The V call is TRBV9, the J call TRBJ1-4, with TRBD1 matching over 7 bases. The trim removed 4 bases at V and 6 bases at J, leaving 12 bases unmatched. This CDR3 has 16 residues. Germline V lookup: CDR1 SGDLS, CDR2 YYNGEE. The CDR3 region has the DNA TGTGCCAGCAGCTCAGGAGGGGGCGACGGATATGAAAAACTGTTTTTT. Translated, it gives CASSSGGGDGYEKLFF.

V gene TRBV6-5 combines with J gene TRBJ1-1, with D unclear. The germline gives CDR1 MNHEY, CDR2 SVGAGI. There are 14 residues in the CDR3. V lost 6 bases to trimming and J lost 3 bases, with 14 bases between them. The CDR3, as DNA: TGTGCCAGCAGGCCCCTTGAGGGCCACACTGAAGCTTTCTTT. Translated: CASRPLEGHTEAFF.

The rearrangement joins TRBV5-4 to TRBJ1-2, with D tentatively TRBD1 (5 bases). This CDR3 comprises 16 residues. CDR1 is SGHNT, CDR2 YYREEE, per germline (reference sequence). V was trimmed by 4 bases and J by 7 bases, leaving 23 bases between them. DNA of the CDR3: TGTGCCAGCAGCCCAGGGACGGATCGATGGCGGGGTGGCTACACCTTC. It yields the protein CASSPGTDRWRGGYTF.

The chain has TRBV5-1 and TRBJ1-6; D gene unclear. Deletions cut 0 bases from V and 0 bases from J, with 4 bases between. Looked up from germline, CDR1 is SGHRS and CDR2 is YFSETQ. The CDR3 has 15 amino acids. Here the CDR3 reads CASSLASSYNSPLHF. The CDR3 DNA follows: TGCGCCAGCAGCTTGGCGAGCTCCTATAATTCACCCCTCCACTTT. The full variable domain, rest sourced from reference TRBV5-1 and TRBJ1-6, is KAGVTQTPRYLIKTRGQQVTLSCSPISGHRSVSWYQQTPGQGLQFLFEYFSETQRNKGNFPGRFSGRQFSNSRSEMNVSTLELGDSALYLCASSLASSYNSPLHFGNGTRLTVT.

The chain joins TRBV27 to TRBJ2-7; 10 bases are a match to TRBD1. Germline values: CDR1 MNHEY, CDR2 SMNVEV (reference sequence). The V and J ends lost 4 bases and 0 bases, in that order; junction bases with no gene match: 0. CDR3 length: 14 amino acids. DNA of the CDR3: TGTGCCAGCAGTTGGACAGGGGGCTCCTACGAGCAGTACTTC. This sequence encodes CASSWTGGSYEQYF.

CDR3 bases: TGTGCCAGCAGCCCGCGCCGCGGAGACTATGGCTACACCTTC. Protein product: CASSPRRGDYGYTF. V usage is TRBV11-2 and J usage is TRBJ1-2, with unresolved D. V was trimmed by 5 bases and J by 3 bases, leaving 13 bases between them. The CDR3 runs to 14 residues. The germline gives CDR1 SGHAT, CDR2 FQNNGV.

The rearrangement joins TRBV5-1 to TRBJ1-1; TRBD1 matches at 7 bases. Per germline, CDR1 SGHRS and CDR2 YFSETQ. CDR3 length: 14 residues. Trimming removed 4 bases from V and 1 base from J; junction bases left unmatched: 4. The CDR3 loop reads CASSRQGQNTEAFF. The CDR3 DNA reads TGCGCCAGCAGCCGACAGGGCCAGAACACTGAAGCTTTCTTT. Variable domain in full (rest from reference TRBV5-1 and TRBJ1-1): KAGVTQTPRYLIKTRGQQVTLSCSPISGHRSVSWYQQTPGQGLQFLFEYFSETQRNKGNFPGRFSGRQFSNSRSEMNVSTLELGDSALYLCASSRQGQNTEAFFGQGTRLTVV.

As concerns this clone: Other nucleotide sequences from this sample produce the same CDR3. The chain joins TRBV18 to TRBJ2-1; 12 nucleotides align to TRBD2. Germline CDR1 and CDR2: KGHSH and LQKENI. CDR3 length equals 15 residues. Trimming took 3 bases from V and 5 from J; bases not matched to a gene: 2. The CDR3 spells CASSPRTSGDNEQFF. The DNA of the CDR3 is TGTGCCAGCTCACCGCGGACTAGCGGGGACAATGAGCAGTTCTTC.

The chain uses TRBV11-3 and TRBJ2-7; D is perhaps TRBD1 (5 bases). CDR3 size: 13 residues. V was clipped by 2 bases and J by 5 bases, with 10 bases between them. Germline-derived CDR1 and CDR2 are SGHNT and YENEEA. Written as DNA, the CDR3 is TGTGCCAGCAGCTTACCCCAGGGAAACGAGCAGTACTTC. Translated, it gives CASSLPQGNEQYF.

This clone occurred once. The junction and the germline gene differ at one end; a read error may be behind it. The rearrangement joins TRBV5-1 to TRBJ2-4, with a possible D match to TRBD2 (6 bases). Germline V gene lookup returns CDR1 SGHRS and CDR2 YFSETQ. The CDR3 runs 15 residues. The CDR3 loop is CASSWDFRAKNSQYF. The CDR3 nucleotides are TGCGCCAGCAGCTGGGACTTCCGAGCCAAAAACAGTCAGTACTTC.

This chain joins TRBV7-6 and TRBJ2-1; TRBD2 matches at 10 bases. The germline gives CDR1 SGHVS, CDR2 FNYEAQ. V lost 2 bases and J lost 2; bases outside the gene matches: 18. The CDR3 consists of 21 residues. CDR3 region: CASSLPEKRVAGGEAYNEQFF. CDR3 DNA: TGTGCCAGCAGCTTACCGGAGAAAAGAGTAGCGGGAGGTGAGGCCTACAATGAGCAGTTCTTC.

This clone was seen just once. The gene calls are TRBV5-1 and TRBJ1-2, with D possibly matching TRBD1 (5 bases). The V gene's germline CDR1 is SGHRS and CDR2 YFSETQ. This CDR3 has 15 residues. V was pared by 0 bases and J by 8 bases, with 17 bases between. The CDR3 protein is CASSLVVSGGQGYTF. The CDR3 DNA follows: TGCGCCAGCAGCTTGGTGGTTTCGGGGGGTCAAGGCTACACCTTC.

This chain connects TRBV6-5 to TRBJ1-1; no reliable D call. The CDR3 is 15 amino acids. The ends were cut back, 6 bases at V and 2 bases at J, with 16 bases in the middle. CDR1 is MNHEY and CDR2 is SVGAGI in the germline V gene. CDR3 bases: TGTGCCAGCAGGCCTACCGGGATGAGAAACACTGAAGCTTTCTTT. Protein sequence: CASRPTGMRNTEAFF.